This TCR beta chain was sequenced during a study of Ad26.COV2.S vaccination and SARS-CoV-2 variants. Whole-study context: Recipients of Ad26.COV2.S got it intramuscularly, once or twice 56 days apart.

The treatment: over 15 received Ad26.COV2.S at low or high dose, single or two shots; about 5 received placebo; per-sample allocation not given. Sampling took place 63 days after the first vaccine or placebo injection. Looked up from germline, CDR1 is LNHDA and CDR2 is SQIVND (reference sequence). The CDR3 extends over 13 amino acids. V lost 9 bases and J 3 bases, leaving 12 bases between the germline ends. In this sample, this clone turned up once. The antigen remains undetermined. Some clones are missing from TCRdb's copy, which holds only in-frame ones; the method was immunoSEQ multiplex PCR. Of about 480,000 clones in the sample, approximately 90% were seen once. Regarding the study as a whole: In TCR breadth and depth analyses, total T cell responses may have been underestimated.

The chain is built from TRBV19 and TRBJ1-3, with D tentatively TRBD1 (5 bases). The clonotype comes from a person between 18 and 65 years old who received the Ad26.COV2.S COVID-19 vaccine or a placebo. This sample comprised peripheral blood, obtained in a trial of Ad26.COV2.S vaccine versus placebo. The CDR3, as DNA: TGTGCCAGCAGGGTTTCTGGTGGAAACACCATATATTTT. This gives the protein CASRVSGGNTIYF.